The 8 T cell receptor beta chains reported below all come from one sample, sequenced in a study of cytotoxic CD8 clonotypes in ibrutinib-treated CLL. TCRdb's copy holds only in-frame clones and misses some; the assay was immunoSEQ multiplex PCR. The data contain 45,000 to 60,000 clones, 45% to 70% of them singletons. Here the sequenced sample was PBMCs, taken after 24 months of ibrutinib treatment. All receptors derive from a human donor with chronic lymphocytic leukemia.

V usage is TRBV2 and J usage is TRBJ1-4; weak D call: TRBD1 (5 bases). The V gene lost 6 bases and the J gene lost 8 bases, with 13 bases spanning the gap. The CDR3 loop spans 13 amino acids. Germline assignment: CDR1 SNHLY and CDR2 FYNNEI. The CDR3 loop is CASSGGGGEKLFF. The CDR3 bases are TGTGCCAGCAGCGGGGGGGGAGGAGAAAAACTGTTTTTT.

V is TRBV6-1 and J is TRBJ1-2; a possible D gene is TRBD1 (6 bases). This CDR3 is built from 13 residues. V was shortened by 3 bases and J by 6 bases, with 11 bases between the two germline ends. Germline loops: CDR1 MNHNS, CDR2 SASEGT. The CDR3 loop reads CASSEFRGDGYTF. The CDR3 DNA reads TGTGCCAGCAGTGAGTTCAGGGGAGATGGCTACACCTTC.

V and J are TRBV5-5 and TRBJ2-5; D is unresolved. Trimming pared 6 bases from V and 7 bases from J, leaving 19 bases between. CDR3 length equals 14 residues. The V gene's germline CDR1 is SGHKS and CDR2 YYEKEE (reference sequence). The CDR3 sequence is CASTLGRLRGTQYF. The CDR3 DNA sequence: TGTGCCAGCACCCTCGGGCGGCTCCGTGGGACCCAGTACTTC.

In its sample, this clone was seen a few times. V and J are TRBV6-1 and TRBJ2-7; D is perhaps TRBD2 (5 bases). Per the germline V gene, CDR1 is MNHNS and CDR2 is SASEGT. V dropped 7 bases and J dropped 4 bases, with 20 bases sitting between them. The CDR3 contains 15 residues. The CDR3 DNA sequence: TGTGCCAGCAACCCAAGGAGGACTGGATTTTACGAGCAGTACGTC. Its protein product is CASNPRRTGFYEQYV.

This clone was counted many times. The chain carries TRBV29-1 and TRBJ1-2; possible D gene TRBD1, 6 bases. CDR1 SQVTM and CDR2 ANQGSEA come from the germline V gene. This CDR3 has 11 residues. Trimming took off 4 bases at V and 5 bases at J, with 8 bases between the two ends. The CDR3 spells CSVGQGYGYTF. CDR3 nucleotides: TGCAGCGTTGGGCAGGGGTATGGCTACACCTTC.

The CDR3 bases are TGTGCCAGCCGGAGGGGGACCTATAATTCACCCCTCCACTTT. Protein: CASRRGTYNSPLHF. The chain is built from TRBV28 and TRBJ1-6, with D perhaps TRBD1 (6 bases). This CDR3 has 14 residues. Germline loops: CDR1 MDHEN, CDR2 SYDVKM. V lost 8 bases, J lost 2 bases, and 10 bases lay in between.

This clone was seen ten or more times. The chain joins TRBV28 to TRBJ1-1; perhaps TRBD1 as D (5 bases). The V end lost 5 bases, the J end lost 0 bases, and 10 bases lay between the germline ends. This CDR3 has 14 residues. Germline assignment: CDR1 MDHEN and CDR2 SYDVKM. The CDR3, as DNA: TGTGCCAGCAGTCCGGGACCGATGAACACTGAAGCTTTCTTT. It translates to CASSPGPMNTEAFF. The complete variable domain, with remaining parts taken from reference TRBV28 and TRBJ1-1, reads DVKVTQSSRYLVKRTGEKVFLECVQDMDHENMFWYRQDPGLGLRLIYFSYDVKMKEKGDIPEGYSVSREKKERFSLILESASTNQTSMYLCASSPGPMNTEAFFGQGTRLTVV.

The J gene is TRBJ2-4, the V gene TRBV5-1, with D maybe TRBD2 (6 bases). This CDR3 is built from 16 residues. From germline, CDR1 is SGHRS and CDR2 YFSETQ. With 3 bases removed from V and 2 bases from J, the gap between germline ends came to 15 bases. As DNA, the CDR3 is TGCGCCAGCAGCTGGTTTGACGGGAGCCCCAAAAACATTCAGTACTTC. Protein sequence: CASSWFDGSPKNIQYF.